This TCR beta chain was sequenced during a study of CD8 T cells in ankylosing spondylitis. General study points: Disease-linked clones bore a CD8+ phenotype, appearing relatively rarely in peripheral blood. Seemingly characteristic of ankylosing spondylitis blood was a TCR beta motif consisting of eight highly homologous variants. Researchers reportedly found disease-linked clones significantly enriched in matched ankylosing spondylitis synovial fluid.

Scientists made TCR beta libraries using quantitative 5'-RACE with molecular barcodes. TCRdb itself ran the 5' RACE reads through MiXCR, one entry per CDR3 protein. The sample has fewer than 500,000 distinct CDR3 sequences; around 24% are singletons. V was clipped by 0 bases and J by 7 bases, with 12 bases between them. The CDR3 loop spans 13 amino acids. Germline values: CDR1 DFQATT, CDR2 SNEGSKA (reference sequence). Concerning this clonotype itself: Its target is not known. Given a much more abundant clone one base away, this may be a read error.

The sequence came from a male donor with ankylosing spondylitis. The sequencing sample was made of blood, either unsorted or a sorted T cell fraction (not recorded which). The chain has TRBV20-1 and TRBJ1-1; D gene ambiguous. CDR3 DNA sequence: TGCAGTGCTAGAGATTACCGGGCCCTTGAAGCTTTCTTT. Protein: CSARDYRALEAFF.